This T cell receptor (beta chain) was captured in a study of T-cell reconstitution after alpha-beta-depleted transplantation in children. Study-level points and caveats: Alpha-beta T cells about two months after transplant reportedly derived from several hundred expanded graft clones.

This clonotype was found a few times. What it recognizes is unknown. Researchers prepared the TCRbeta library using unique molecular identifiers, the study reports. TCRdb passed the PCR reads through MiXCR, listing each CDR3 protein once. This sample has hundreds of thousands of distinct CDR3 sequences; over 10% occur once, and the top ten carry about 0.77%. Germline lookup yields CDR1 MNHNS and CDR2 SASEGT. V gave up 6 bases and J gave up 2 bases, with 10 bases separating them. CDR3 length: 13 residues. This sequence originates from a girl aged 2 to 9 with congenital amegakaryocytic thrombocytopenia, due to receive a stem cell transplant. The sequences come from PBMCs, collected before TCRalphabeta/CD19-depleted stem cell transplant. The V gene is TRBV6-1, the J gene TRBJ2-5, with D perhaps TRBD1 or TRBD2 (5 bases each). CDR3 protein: CASRRGPQETQYF. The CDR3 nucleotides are TGTGCCAGCAGGAGGGGACCTCAAGAGACCCAGTACTTC.